This is a list of T cell receptor beta chains from one sample in a study of blood T cell repertoires in COVID-19. TCRdb's table, derived via immunoSEQ multiplex PCR, lists solely in-frame clones and lacks some. The sample holds around 250,000 clones, around 80% seen once. Sequenced material: PBMCs or T cells enriched from blood (not recorded which). The source of these receptors is a man aged 35 to 55 who had been exposed to COVID-19. Each CDR3 is given with its conserved first and last residue. D genes are given only for firm matches. Clone size is stated in some rows and not others, as once, few, many or a class when expanded.

-	TRBJ1-4	TRBV6-5	-	TGTGCCAGCAGTTACTCGCGGACAGCTAATGAAAAACTGTTTTTT	CASSYSRTANEKLFF
-	TRBJ1-3	TRBV2	-	TGTGCCAGCAGTACCCAGAAGACAGCCTCTGGAAACACCATATATTTT	CASSTQKTASGNTIYF
-	TRBJ1-5	TRBV10-2	-	TGCGCCAGCAGCGAACGCTCGGGGGAACGGCCCCAGCATTTT	CASSERSGERPQHF
TRBD1	TRBJ1-5	TRBV19	-	TGTGCCAGTAGTATAGTTCAGGGGGTATACAATCAGCCCCAGCATTTT	CASSIVQGVYNQPQHF
-	TRBJ1-5	TRBV19	few	TGTGCCAGTAGTGCCAACAGGGATGTGCAGCCCCAGCATTTT	CASSANRDVQPQHF
-	TRBJ2-1	TRBV19	-	TGTGCCAGTAGTATGGGTGGGAGAGTCAGGAGCTCCTACAATGAGCAGTTCTTC	CASSMGGRVRSSYNEQFF
TRBD1	TRBJ2-7	TRBV28	-	TGTGCCAGCAGTTCGGCGACAGGGTTGCCGAACTACGAGCAGTACTTC	CASSSATGLPNYEQYF
-	TRBJ1-3	TRBV25-1	-	TGTGCCAGCAGTGAAAACTACCTCTCTGGAAACACCATATATTTT	CASSENYLSGNTIYF
-	TRBJ2-3	TRBV5-1	-	TGCGCCAGCAGCTTGTCGGGGATCCCTAATACGCAGTATTTT	CASSLSGIPNTQYF
-	TRBJ2-3	TRBV7-6	-	TGTGCCAGCAGCTTTGTAGACTCAAAACGGGATACGCAGTATTTT	CASSFVDSKRDTQYF
-	TRBJ1-2	TRBV14	-	TGTGCCAGCAGCCCCAGGTTGGTCGGAGGCTACACCTTC	CASSPRLVGGYTF
-	TRBJ1-1	TRBV6-5	-	TGTGCCAGCAGTTTTAACAGGTTGACTGAAGCTTTCTTT	CASSFNRLTEAFF
TRBD1	TRBJ1-1	TRBV29-1	once	TGCAGCGCCGACCGACGACAGGGAAACACTGAAGCTTTCTTT	CSADRRQGNTEAFF
TRBD2	TRBJ2-7	TRBV9	-	TGTGCCAGCAGCGTAGGAGGAGTAGCGGGAGTCTACGAGCAGTACTTC	CASSVGGVAGVYEQYF
TRBD2	TRBJ2-3	TRBV6-5	-	TGTGCCAGCAGTTCGGGACTAGCGGGACGCACAGATACGCAGTATTTT	CASSSGLAGRTDTQYF
-	TRBJ1-6	TRBV30	-	TGTGCCTGGAGTGTACTCGGCCCCCGGCGGAATTCACCCCTCCACTTT	CAWSVLGPRRNSPLHF
-	TRBJ2-2	TRBV3-1/TRBV3-2	-	TGTGCCAGCAGCCAGGGGGACAGCGGTGCGGGAGGGGAGCTGTTTTTT	CASSQGDSGAGGELFF
-	TRBJ2-3	TRBV5-6	few	TGTGCCAGCAGCTTGTGGGCAGGGGTCACAGATACGCAGTATTTT	CASSLWAGVTDTQYF
-	TRBJ1-6	TRBV30	-	TGTGCCTGGAGTATTCAGGGGAGCTCCTATAATTCACCCCTCCACTTT	CAWSIQGSSYNSPLHF
-	TRBJ1-1	TRBV28	-	TGTGCCAGCAGTTTCGGACAACGAGCTTTCTTT	CASSFGQRAFF
-	TRBJ1-2	TRBV25-1	-	TGTGCCAGCAGTGAGCGGGAGCGGGACGGCTATGGCTACACCTTC	CASSERERDGYGYTF
-	TRBJ1-1	TRBV2	few	TGTGCCAGCACACGGGACACTGAAGCTTTCTTT	CASTRDTEAFF
-	TRBJ1-1	TRBV29-1	-	TGCAGCGTTGTTCAGGCCGCTGAAGCTTTCTTT	CSVVQAAEAFF
-	TRBJ2-3	TRBV3-1/TRBV3-2	-	TGTGCCAGCAGCCAAAGGGGCCGGTTCTCCGGCGGGACGCGGCGGGGAGATACGCAGTATTTT	CASSQRGRFSGGTRRGDTQYF
-	TRBJ1-1	TRBV7-2	-	TGTGCCAGCAGCCCGGGGGGCGGGATTGGGACTGAAGCTTTCTTT	CASSPGGGIGTEAFF
TRBD1	TRBJ2-3	TRBV6-1	-	TGTGCCAGCAGTGAAGGGACAGGGGGCGCAGATACGCAGTATTTT	CASSEGTGGADTQYF
-	TRBJ1-5	TRBV28	-	TGTGCCAGCAGTGGGGGGGGGTCAGACTTCTATCAGCCCCAGCATTTT	CASSGGGSDFYQPQHF
TRBD1	TRBJ1-2	TRBV5-4	-	TGTGCCAGCAGCTCTACAGGGGACGGCGGCTACACCTTC	CASSSTGDGGYTF
TRBD1	TRBJ2-7	TRBV12-3/TRBV12-4	-	TGTGCCAGCAGTTTAGGACAGGGGTTCGAGCAGTACTTC	CASSLGQGFEQYF
TRBD1	TRBJ1-3	TRBV10-3	-	TGTGCCACGGGACAGTCCTCTGGAAACACCATATATTTT	CATGQSSGNTIYF
-	TRBJ2-7	TRBV27	-	TGTGCCAGCAGCAGGGCAGGCCTCTACGAGCAGTACTTC	CASSRAGLYEQYF
-	TRBJ1-2	TRBV6-5	once	TGTGCCAGCAGTTACTCTAGGAGATATGGCTACACCTTC	CASSYSRRYGYTF
-	TRBJ1-1	TRBV5-1	-	TGCGCCAGCAGCTTGGTAGGGGCGAGTACTGAAGCTTTCTTT	CASSLVGASTEAFF
-	TRBJ2-3	TRBV10-3	-	TGTGCCATTCTTAGCGGAGGCACAGATACGCAGTATTTT	CAILSGGTDTQYF
-	TRBJ2-3	TRBV7-9	-	TGTGCCAGCAGCCCGCGACCAGCTATCAGGAAGGCGGGGGATACGCAGTATTTT	CASSPRPAIRKAGDTQYF
TRBD2	TRBJ2-1	TRBV30	once	TGTGCCTGGACGCAGACTAGCGGTTACTACAATGAGCAGTTCTTC	CAWTQTSGYYNEQFF
TRBD2	TRBJ2-7	TRBV28	-	TGTGCCAGCAGTTCTCCAGCGGGGCTCAACTACGAGCAGTACTTC	CASSSPAGLNYEQYF
TRBD2	TRBJ2-1	TRBV30	-	TGTGCCTGGAGTCAAGGACTAGCGGGAGGGAACCAGTTCTTC	CAWSQGLAGGNQFF
-	TRBJ2-2	TRBV30	-	TGTGCCTGGAGTGCCGGGATGTACGGCGGGGAGCTGTTTTTT	CAWSAGMYGGELFF
-	TRBJ1-5	TRBV13	-	TGTGCCAGCAGCTTACGGACAGATAGCAATCAGCCCCAGCATTTT	CASSLRTDSNQPQHF
-	TRBJ1-5	TRBV6-1	-	TGTGCCAGCAGTGAAGCGCGGGGACAGCCCCAGCATTTT	CASSEARGQPQHF
-	TRBJ2-6	TRBV7-8	-	TGTGCCAGCAGCTGGCTTCGGGTTCTCTCTGGGGCCAACGTCCTGACTTTC	CASSWLRVLSGANVLTF
-	TRBJ1-4	TRBV18	-	TGTGCCAGCTCACCTCTAGACAGCCTCAATGAAAAACTGTTTTTT	CASSPLDSLNEKLFF
-	TRBJ2-7	TRBV5-5	-	TGTGCCAGCAGTTATCAGGGAGGTAGCTACGAGCAGTACTTC	CASSYQGGSYEQYF
TRBD2	TRBJ2-7	TRBV11-3	-	TGTGCCACCGGACTAGCGGGAATCTACGAGCAGTACTTC	CATGLAGIYEQYF
-	TRBJ2-3	TRBV15	-	TGTGCCACCAGTCGAGAGTGGGGGCCCACAGATACGCAGTATTTT	CATSREWGPTDTQYF
TRBD1	TRBJ2-7	TRBV19	-	TGTGCCAGTAGTCCGTGGACAGGGGGGGACTACGAGCAGTACTTC	CASSPWTGGDYEQYF
TRBD1	TRBJ2-5	TRBV7-9	-	TGTGCCAGCAGCGAGAGGACAGGGTGGGAGACCCAGTACTTC	CASSERTGWETQYF
TRBD1	TRBJ1-4	TRBV18	-	TGTGCCAGCTCACCGACAGGGACGTGGAATGAAAAACTGTTTTTT	CASSPTGTWNEKLFF
-	TRBJ2-1	TRBV19	few	TGTGCCAGTAGTATAGGGGGAGGGGGACAGGAACAAAATGAGCAGTTCTTC	CASSIGGGGQEQNEQFF
-	TRBJ1-4	TRBV5-1	-	TGCGCCAGCAGCTTGGCAGGCGTAAGGGGTGAAAAACTGTTTTTT	CASSLAGVRGEKLFF